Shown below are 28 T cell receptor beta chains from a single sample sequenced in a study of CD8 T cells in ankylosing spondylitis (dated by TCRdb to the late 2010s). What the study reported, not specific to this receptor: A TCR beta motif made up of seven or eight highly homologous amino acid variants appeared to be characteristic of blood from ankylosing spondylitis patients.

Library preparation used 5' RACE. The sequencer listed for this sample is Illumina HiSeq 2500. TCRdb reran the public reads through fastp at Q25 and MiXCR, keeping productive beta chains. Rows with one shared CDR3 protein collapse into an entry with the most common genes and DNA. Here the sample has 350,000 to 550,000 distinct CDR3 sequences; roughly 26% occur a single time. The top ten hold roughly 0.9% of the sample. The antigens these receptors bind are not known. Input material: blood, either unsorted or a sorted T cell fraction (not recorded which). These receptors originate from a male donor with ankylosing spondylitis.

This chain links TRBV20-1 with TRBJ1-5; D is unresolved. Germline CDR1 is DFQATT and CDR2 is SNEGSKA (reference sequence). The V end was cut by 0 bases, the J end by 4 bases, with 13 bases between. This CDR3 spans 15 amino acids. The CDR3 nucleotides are TGCAGTGCTAGAGATCACTTGTGGGTAAATCAGCCCCAGCATTTT. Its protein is CSARDHLWVNQPQHF.

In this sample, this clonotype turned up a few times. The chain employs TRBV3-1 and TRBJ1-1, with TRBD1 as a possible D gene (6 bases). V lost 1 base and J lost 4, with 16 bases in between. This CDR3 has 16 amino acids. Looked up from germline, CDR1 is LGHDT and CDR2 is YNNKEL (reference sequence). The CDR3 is CASSQVGWTDGTEAFF. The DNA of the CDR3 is TGTGCCAGCAGCCAAGTCGGATGGACAGACGGCACTGAAGCTTTCTTT.

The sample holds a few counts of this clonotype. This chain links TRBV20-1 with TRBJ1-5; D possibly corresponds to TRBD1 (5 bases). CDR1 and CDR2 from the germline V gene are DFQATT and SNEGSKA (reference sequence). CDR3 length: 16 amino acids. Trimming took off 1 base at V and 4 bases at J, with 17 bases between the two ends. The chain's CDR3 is CSARVFGGLGNQPQHF. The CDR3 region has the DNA TGCAGTGCTAGAGTCTTTGGGGGATTGGGGAATCAGCCCCAGCATTTT.

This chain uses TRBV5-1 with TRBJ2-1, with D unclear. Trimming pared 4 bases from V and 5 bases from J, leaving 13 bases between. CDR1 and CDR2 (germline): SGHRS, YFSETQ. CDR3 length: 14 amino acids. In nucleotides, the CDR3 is TGCGCCAGCAGCCCCAGGAGCGACAACAATGAGCAGTTCTTC. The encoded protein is CASSPRSDNNEQFF.

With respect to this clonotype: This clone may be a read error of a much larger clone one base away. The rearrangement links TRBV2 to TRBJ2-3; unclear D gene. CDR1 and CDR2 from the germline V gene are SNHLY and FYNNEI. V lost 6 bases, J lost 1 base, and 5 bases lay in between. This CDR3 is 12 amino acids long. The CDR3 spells CASRPRTDTQYF. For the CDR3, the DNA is TGTGCCAGCAGACCTCGCACAGATACGCAGTATTTT.

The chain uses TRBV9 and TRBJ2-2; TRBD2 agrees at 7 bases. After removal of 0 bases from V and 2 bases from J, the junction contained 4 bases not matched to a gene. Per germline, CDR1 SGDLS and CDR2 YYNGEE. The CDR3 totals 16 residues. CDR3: CASSVEASGNTGELFF. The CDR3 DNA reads TGTGCCAGCAGCGTAGAGGCTAGCGGTAACACCGGGGAGCTGTTTTTT.

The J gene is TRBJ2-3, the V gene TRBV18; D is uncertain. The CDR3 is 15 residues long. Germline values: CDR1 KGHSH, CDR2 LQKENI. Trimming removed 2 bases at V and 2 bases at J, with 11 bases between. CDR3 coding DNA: TGTGCCAGCTCACCAAGGGCTACCTACACAGATACGCAGTATTTT. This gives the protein CASSPRATYTDTQYF.

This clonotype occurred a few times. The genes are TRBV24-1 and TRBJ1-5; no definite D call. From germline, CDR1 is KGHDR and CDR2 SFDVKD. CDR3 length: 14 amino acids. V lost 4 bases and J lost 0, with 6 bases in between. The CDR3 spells CATSDPFSNQPQHF. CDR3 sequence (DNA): TGTGCCACCAGTGACCCTTTTAGCAATCAGCCCCAGCATTTT.

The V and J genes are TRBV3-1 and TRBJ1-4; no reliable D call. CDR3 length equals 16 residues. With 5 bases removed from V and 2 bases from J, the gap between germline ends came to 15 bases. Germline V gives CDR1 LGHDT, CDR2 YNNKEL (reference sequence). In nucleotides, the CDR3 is TGTGCCAGCAGCAGATACGGGCTGGACACTAATGAAAAACTGTTTTTT. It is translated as CASSRYGLDTNEKLFF.

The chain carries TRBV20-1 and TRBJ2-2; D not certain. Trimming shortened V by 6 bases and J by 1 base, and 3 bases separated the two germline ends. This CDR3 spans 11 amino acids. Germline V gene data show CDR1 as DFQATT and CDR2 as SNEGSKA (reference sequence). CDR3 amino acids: CSALNTGELFF. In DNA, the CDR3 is TGCAGTGCCCTGAACACCGGGGAGCTGTTTTTT.

CDR3 in amino acids: CATSEPGQGLETQYF. The CDR3 region has the DNA TGTGCCACCAGTGAACCGGGACAGGGGTTGGAGACCCAGTACTTC. The chain carries TRBV24-1 and TRBJ2-5; 10 bases match TRBD1. Losses at the gene ends were 4 bases for V and 5 bases for J; bases not matched to a gene: 6. The CDR3 length is 15 residues. The germline gives CDR1 KGHDR, CDR2 SFDVKD.

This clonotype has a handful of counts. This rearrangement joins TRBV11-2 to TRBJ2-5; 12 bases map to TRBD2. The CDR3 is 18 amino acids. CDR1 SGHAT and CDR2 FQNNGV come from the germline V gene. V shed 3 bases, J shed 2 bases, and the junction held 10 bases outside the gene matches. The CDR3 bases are TGTGCCAGCAGCTTTAGGACTAGCGGGATCCTCCTACAAGAGACCCAGTACTTC. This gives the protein CASSFRTSGILLQETQYF.

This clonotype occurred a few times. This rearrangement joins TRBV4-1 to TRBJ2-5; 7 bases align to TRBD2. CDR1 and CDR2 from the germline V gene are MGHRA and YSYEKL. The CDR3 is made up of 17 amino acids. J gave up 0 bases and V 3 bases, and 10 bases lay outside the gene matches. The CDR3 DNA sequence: TGCGCCAGCAGCCAGGCCCCCCAGCGGGGAAACCAAGAGACCCAGTACTTC. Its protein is CASSQAPQRGNQETQYF.

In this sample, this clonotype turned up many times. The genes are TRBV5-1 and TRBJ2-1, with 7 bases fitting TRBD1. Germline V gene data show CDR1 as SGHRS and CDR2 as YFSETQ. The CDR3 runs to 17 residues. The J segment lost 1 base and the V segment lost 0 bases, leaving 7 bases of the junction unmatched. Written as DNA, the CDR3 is TGCGCCAGCAGCTTGGGGCAGGGGGATGGATCCTACAATGAGCAGTTCTTC. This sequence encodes CASSLGQGDGSYNEQFF.

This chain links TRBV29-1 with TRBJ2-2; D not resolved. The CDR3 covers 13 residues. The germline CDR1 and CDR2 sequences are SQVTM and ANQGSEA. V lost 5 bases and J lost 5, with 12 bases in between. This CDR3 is CSVRSDGTGELFF. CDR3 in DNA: TGCAGCGTTAGGTCCGATGGAACCGGGGAGCTGTTTTTT.

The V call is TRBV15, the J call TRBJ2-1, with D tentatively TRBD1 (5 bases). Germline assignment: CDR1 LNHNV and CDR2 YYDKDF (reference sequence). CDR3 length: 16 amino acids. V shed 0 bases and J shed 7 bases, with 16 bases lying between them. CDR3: CATSRDRTTVWNEQFF. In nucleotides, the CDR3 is TGTGCCACCAGCAGAGATCGGACAACCGTTTGGAATGAGCAGTTCTTC.

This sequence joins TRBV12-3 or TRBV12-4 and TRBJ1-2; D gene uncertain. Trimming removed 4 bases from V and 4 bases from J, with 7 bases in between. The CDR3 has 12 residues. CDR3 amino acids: CASSSRGYGYTF. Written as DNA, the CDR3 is TGTGCCAGCAGTTCTCGGGGCTATGGCTACACCTTC.

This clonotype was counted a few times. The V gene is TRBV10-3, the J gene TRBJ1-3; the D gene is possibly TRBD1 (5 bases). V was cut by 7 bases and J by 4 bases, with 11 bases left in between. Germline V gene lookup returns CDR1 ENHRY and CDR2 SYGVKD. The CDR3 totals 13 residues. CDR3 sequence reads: CAITRDVGNTIYF. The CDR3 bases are TGTGCCATCACCCGGGACGTCGGAAACACCATATATTTT.

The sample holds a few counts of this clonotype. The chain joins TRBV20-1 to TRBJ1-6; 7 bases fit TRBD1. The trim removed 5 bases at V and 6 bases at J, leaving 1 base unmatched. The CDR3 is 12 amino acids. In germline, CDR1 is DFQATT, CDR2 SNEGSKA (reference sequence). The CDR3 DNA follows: TGCAGTGCTGGGGACAGTAATTCACCCCTCCACTTT. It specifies CSAGDSNSPLHF.

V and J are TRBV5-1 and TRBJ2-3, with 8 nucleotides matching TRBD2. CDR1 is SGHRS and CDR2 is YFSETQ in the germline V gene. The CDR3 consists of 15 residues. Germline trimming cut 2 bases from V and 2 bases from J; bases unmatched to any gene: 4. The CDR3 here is CASSLRLANTDTQYF. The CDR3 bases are TGCGCCAGCAGCTTAAGACTAGCGAACACAGATACGCAGTATTTT. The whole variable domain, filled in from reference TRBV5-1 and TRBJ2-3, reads KAGVTQTPRYLIKTRGQQVTLSCSPISGHRSVSWYQQTPGQGLQFLFEYFSETQRNKGNFPGRFSGRQFSNSRSEMNVSTLELGDSALYLCASSLRLANTDTQYFGPGTRLTVL.

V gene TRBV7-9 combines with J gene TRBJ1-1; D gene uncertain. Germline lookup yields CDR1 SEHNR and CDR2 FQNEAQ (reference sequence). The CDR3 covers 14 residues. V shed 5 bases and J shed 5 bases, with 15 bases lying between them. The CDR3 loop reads CASSPRSVITEAFF. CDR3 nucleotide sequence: TGTGCCAGCAGCCCACGATCAGTTATAACTGAAGCTTTCTTT. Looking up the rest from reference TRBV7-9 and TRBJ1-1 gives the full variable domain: DTGVSQNPRHKITKRGQNVTFRCDPISEHNRLYWYRQTLGQGPEFLTYFQNEAQLEKSRLLSDRFSAERPKGSFSTLEIQRTEQGDSAMYLCASSPRSVITEAFFGQGTRLTVV.

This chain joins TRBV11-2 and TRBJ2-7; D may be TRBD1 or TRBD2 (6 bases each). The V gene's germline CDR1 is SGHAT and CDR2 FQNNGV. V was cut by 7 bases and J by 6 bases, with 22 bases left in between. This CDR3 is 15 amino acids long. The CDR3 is CASNRRVAGVGEQYV. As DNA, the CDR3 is TGTGCCAGCAATAGGAGGGTGGCAGGGGTTGGCGAGCAGTACGTC.

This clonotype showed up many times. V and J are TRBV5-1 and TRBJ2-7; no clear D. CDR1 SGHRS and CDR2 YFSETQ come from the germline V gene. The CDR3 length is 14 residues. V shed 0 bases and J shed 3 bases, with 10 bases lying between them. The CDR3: CASSLEEGFYEQYF. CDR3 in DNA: TGCGCCAGCAGCTTGGAGGAAGGGTTCTACGAGCAGTACTTC.

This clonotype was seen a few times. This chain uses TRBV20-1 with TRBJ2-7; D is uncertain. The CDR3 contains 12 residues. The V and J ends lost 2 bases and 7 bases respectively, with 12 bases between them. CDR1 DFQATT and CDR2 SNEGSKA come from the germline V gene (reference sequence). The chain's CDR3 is CSARLGFGEQYV. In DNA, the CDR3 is TGCAGTGCTAGACTAGGGTTTGGGGAGCAGTACGTC.

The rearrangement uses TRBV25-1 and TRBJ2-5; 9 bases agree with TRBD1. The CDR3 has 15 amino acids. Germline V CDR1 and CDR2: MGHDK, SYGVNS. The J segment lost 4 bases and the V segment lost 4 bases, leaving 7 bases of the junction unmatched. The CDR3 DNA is TGTGCCAGCAGTGCTCCGGGACAGGGAACAGAGACCCAGTACTTC. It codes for CASSAPGQGTETQYF.

The CDR3 protein is CATSRDGTGTDTQYF. As DNA, the CDR3 is TGTGCCACCAGCAGAGACGGGACAGGCACAGATACGCAGTATTTT. V is TRBV15 and J is TRBJ2-3; 7 nucleotides line up with TRBD1. Germline V gene sequence: CDR1 LNHNV, CDR2 YYDKDF (reference sequence). With 0 bases clipped from V and 1 base from J, the junction kept 1 base outside the gene matches. The CDR3 is 15 residues long.

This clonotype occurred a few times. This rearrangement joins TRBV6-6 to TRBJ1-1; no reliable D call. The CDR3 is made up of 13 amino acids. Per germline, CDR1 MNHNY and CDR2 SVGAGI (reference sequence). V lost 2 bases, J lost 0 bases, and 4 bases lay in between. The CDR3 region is CASSYRMNTEAFF. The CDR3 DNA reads TGTGCCAGCAGTTACAGGATGAACACTGAAGCTTTCTTT.

The CDR3 reads CASSVQGVNTEAFF. The DNA for the CDR3 is TGTGCCAGTAGTGTCCAGGGCGTGAACACTGAAGCTTTCTTT. This rearrangement joins TRBV19 to TRBJ1-1, with D possibly being TRBD1 (5 bases). From germline, CDR1 is LNHDA and CDR2 SQIVND (reference sequence). The CDR3 covers 14 residues. V was shortened by 5 bases and J by 0 bases, with 10 bases between the two germline ends.